The rows below give T cell receptor beta chains drawn from one sample of a study of blood T cell repertoires in COVID-19. The table came from immunoSEQ multiplex PCR; TCRdb's copy has only in-frame clones and leaves some out. Of 100,000 to 150,000 clones listed, roughly four fifths are singletons. The sequenced sample was peripheral blood. The receptors derive from a man between 25 and 39 years old with COVID-19, enrolled during active disease. Both conserved end residues are trimmed from each CDR3. Each record gives: V gene, CDR3 protein.

v_call: TRBV27; cdr3_aa: ASSRTGSYEQY
v_call: TRBV5-1; cdr3_aa: ASSLGHSGANVLT
v_call: TRBV30; cdr3_aa: AWSVGRNTIY
v_call: TRBV30; cdr3_aa: AWSRDRGRNRAF
v_call: TRBV2; cdr3_aa: ASSEEGEGGSGYT
v_call: TRBV5-4; cdr3_aa: ASSFSGPGEQF
v_call: TRBV30; cdr3_aa: AWTMLIAGGRDTQY
v_call: TRBV27; cdr3_aa: ASSLAGGPYNEQF
v_call: TRBV19; cdr3_aa: ASSRGGSTDTQY
v_call: TRBV27; cdr3_aa: ASRDFGHLNTGELF
v_call: TRBV10-3; cdr3_aa: AIGGGQGNQPQH
v_call: TRBV27; cdr3_aa: ASSVGRGVIYNEQF
v_call: TRBV6-6; cdr3_aa: ASSYSLAEQF
v_call: TRBV5-1; cdr3_aa: ASSLALQREKLLSMDTQY
v_call: TRBV28; cdr3_aa: ASSSWGGRTGENTEAF
v_call: TRBV10-3; cdr3_aa: AISGSGLGAGELF
v_call: TRBV6-5; cdr3_aa: ASSTGYVQPQH
v_call: TRBV5-8; cdr3_aa: ASSLHRAAETQY
v_call: TRBV15; cdr3_aa: ATSRQGGGNTEAF
v_call: TRBV27; cdr3_aa: ASSLSSGTGGLGGYT
v_call: TRBV6-5; cdr3_aa: ASSLTGGTDTQY
v_call: TRBV29-1; cdr3_aa: SVETGGENEQY
v_call: TRBV10-3; cdr3_aa: AISESEGFYEQY
v_call: TRBV6-5; cdr3_aa: ASSYDSKADTEAF
v_call: TRBV16; cdr3_aa: ASSQSQGANYGYT
v_call: TRBV6-5; cdr3_aa: ASTPRTGNSYEQY
v_call: TRBV6-5; cdr3_aa: ASSLLYDRAEKLF
v_call: TRBV10-3; cdr3_aa: AISAGGLLSNEKLF
v_call: TRBV21-1; cdr3_aa: ASSPESTSYNEQF
v_call: TRBV6-2/TRBV6-3; cdr3_aa: ASSYPLDREGTEAF
v_call: TRBV6-5; cdr3_aa: ASSYRDSSREQY
v_call: TRBV27; cdr3_aa: ASSFRGTSGHQETQY
v_call: TRBV5-1; cdr3_aa: ASSTAGTGVTEAF
v_call: TRBV30; cdr3_aa: AWRSPRDRGFGNTIY
v_call: TRBV13; cdr3_aa: ASGPWTGSTEAF
v_call: TRBV6-2/TRBV6-3; cdr3_aa: ASSFPPGVSRPLQQF
v_call: TRBV6-5; cdr3_aa: ASRSGQKTDTQY
v_call: TRBV27; cdr3_aa: ASSLSSGSRYEQY
v_call: TRBV19; cdr3_aa: ASSMTALPFYEQY
v_call: TRBV10-3; cdr3_aa: AISEARVGTDTQY
v_call: TRBV21-1; cdr3_aa: ASSKAGRGQGYTEAF
v_call: TRBV7-2; cdr3_aa: ASSFDTSGGGTQY
v_call: TRBV5-1; cdr3_aa: ASSKDRGSGYT
v_call: TRBV27; cdr3_aa: ASSSSHRGRYTEAF
v_call: TRBV7-3; cdr3_aa: ASSLQARGEGETQY
v_call: TRBV14; cdr3_aa: ASSQALQRGGHNEQF
v_call: TRBV3-1/TRBV3-2; cdr3_aa: ASSPGRGRGETQY
v_call: TRBV6-5; cdr3_aa: ASSSQGKNGYT
v_call: TRBV11-3; cdr3_aa: ASSRQGAPDTQY
v_call: TRBV7-3; cdr3_aa: ASSLGGRRGETQY
v_call: TRBV28; cdr3_aa: ASSPDRQGYEQF